Following are 18 T cell receptor beta chains from one sample sequenced in a study of beta chain features in type 1 diabetes. Broader study findings: TCRB CDR3 length was moderately but significantly reduced in all four CD4+ subsets of Type 1 diabetes patients.

Every bit of the isolated RNA underwent reverse transcription, so sequencing read expressed TCRB transcripts. Here immunoSEQ multiplex PCR was the method, and the copy in TCRdb shows in-frame clones only, minus some. The sample lists 500,000 to 800,000 clones, around an eighth occurring once. Antigen specificity for these receptors is unknown. The sequenced sample consisted of naive CD4+ T cells from blood. Every receptor here comes from a man aged 25-40 years with type 1 diabetes.

The chain employs TRBV25-1 and TRBJ1-1; 7 positions agree with TRBD1. The CDR3 loop spans 16 amino acids. The J segment lost 4 bases and the V segment lost 4 bases, leaving 12 bases of the junction unmatched. Germline loops: CDR1 MGHDK, CDR2 SYGVNS. The CDR3 nucleotides are TGTGCCAGCAGTGCGCGACAGGGAAGCGTGAGCACTGAAGCTTTCTTT. Amino acid sequence: CASSARQGSVSTEAFF.

The V call is TRBV12-5, the J call TRBJ1-6; 11 bases align to TRBD1. V gave up 4 bases and J gave up 10 bases; unmatched junction bases: 0. Per the germline V gene, CDR1 is LGHNT and CDR2 is FRNRAP. This CDR3 has 13 amino acids. Here the CDR3 reads CASGWDRGSPLHF. The CDR3 DNA is TGTGCTAGTGGTTGGGACAGGGGGTCACCCCTCCACTTT.

The J gene is TRBJ2-5, the V gene TRBV9; TRBD2 matches 14 bases. V lost 4 bases, J lost 2 bases, and 7 bases stayed unmatched. The CDR3 covers 17 residues. Germline V lookup: CDR1 SGDLS, CDR2 YYNGEE. As DNA, the CDR3 is TGTGCCAGCAGCACGGGACTAGCGGGGGCGCATCAAGAGACCCAGTACTTC. The encoded protein is CASSTGLAGAHQETQYF.

The chain has TRBV5-1 and TRBJ2-5; D possibly corresponds to TRBD2 (6 bases). The length of the CDR3 is 16 residues. Germline CDR1 and CDR2: SGHRS and YFSETQ. V was cut by 0 bases and J by 5 bases, with 17 bases left in between. This chain's CDR3 is CASSLDPGAGGETQYF. CDR3 sequence (DNA): TGCGCCAGCAGCTTGGACCCCGGGGCCGGAGGGGAGACCCAGTACTTC.

Points on this clone: Within the sample, other DNA sequences also encode this same CDR3. This rearrangement joins TRBV5-1 to TRBJ2-5, with unresolved D. The germline CDR1 and CDR2 sequences are SGHRS and YFSETQ. This CDR3 is 12 amino acids long. Trimming removed 1 base at V and 3 bases at J, with 4 bases between. CDR3 in DNA: TGCGCCAGCAGCTTGACCGAAGAGACCCAGTACTTC. This translates into CASSLTEETQYF.

The chain links TRBV15 to TRBJ2-7; D is perhaps TRBD2 (5 bases). The CDR3 sequence is 12 residues long. Trimming cost V 4 bases and J 3 bases, with 7 bases left between them. The germline CDR1 and CDR2 sequences are LNHNV and YYDKDF (reference sequence). CDR3 sequence: CATSKRDYEQYF. The CDR3 coding sequence is TGTGCCACCAGCAAACGGGACTACGAGCAGTACTTC.

The J gene is TRBJ2-3, the V gene TRBV29-1, with 7 bases fitting TRBD1. Germline V lookup: CDR1 SQVTM, CDR2 ANQGSEA. This CDR3 spans 14 amino acids. The trim removed 5 bases at V and 1 base at J, leaving 6 bases unmatched. The CDR3 loop is CSVSQGKGTDTQYF. In DNA, the CDR3 is TGCAGCGTTTCACAGGGGAAGGGCACAGATACGCAGTATTTT.

V is TRBV4-3 and J is TRBJ2-4; the D gene could be TRBD1 or TRBD2 (5 bases each). Germline V gives CDR1 LGHNA, CDR2 YSLEER. V lost 2 bases to trimming and J lost 5 bases, with 10 bases between them. This CDR3 is built from 14 residues. The CDR3 spells CASSQRTGQNIQYF. The DNA for the CDR3 is TGCGCCAGCAGCCAACGGACGGGGCAAAACATTCAGTACTTC.

This clone was detected only once. The chain couples TRBV7-7 to TRBJ1-5; D ambiguous. Trimming removed 4 bases from V and 3 bases from J, with 7 bases in between. This CDR3 comprises 13 residues. The germline CDR1 and CDR2 sequences are SSHAT and FNYEAQ (reference sequence). This CDR3 is CASSSGLNQPQHF. Written as DNA, the CDR3 is TGTGCCAGCAGCTCCGGCCTCAATCAGCCCCAGCATTTT.

In this sample, this clone turned up a few times. The chain uses TRBV15 and TRBJ1-1; D gene ambiguous. Germline V gives CDR1 LNHNV, CDR2 YYDKDF (reference sequence). This CDR3 has 13 amino acids. Trimming cost V 3 bases and J 1 base, with 6 bases left between them. CDR3 DNA: TGTGCCACCAGCAGGGCCCCGAACACTGAAGCTTTCTTT. Protein product: CATSRAPNTEAFF.

V and J are TRBV27 and TRBJ2-2; tentatively, D is TRBD1 (6 bases). This CDR3 is 13 amino acids long. V was pared by 2 bases and J by 5 bases, with 6 bases between. Per germline, CDR1 MNHEY and CDR2 SMNVEV (reference sequence). This CDR3 is CASSLQGTGELFF. For the CDR3, the DNA is TGTGCCAGCAGTTTACAGGGGACCGGGGAGCTGTTTTTT.

This clone has more than one count but fewer than ten. The chain combines TRBV7-2 with TRBJ2-2; no definite D call. This CDR3 has 15 residues. V lost 3 bases and J 1 base, leaving 9 bases between the germline ends. Germline values: CDR1 SGHTA, CDR2 FQGNSA. The CDR3 spells CASSFSMGNTGELFF. In nucleotides, the CDR3 is TGTGCCAGCAGCTTTTCCATGGGGAACACCGGGGAGCTGTTTTTT.

This clone appeared a few times. The V and J genes are TRBV30 and TRBJ1-5; D uncertain. This CDR3 has 15 residues. Germline V gives CDR1 GTSNPN, CDR2 SVGIG (reference sequence). V lost 4 bases to trimming and J lost 0 bases, with 13 bases between them. CDR3 bases: TGTGCCTGGACACCGGGCCACCATAGCAATCAGCCCCAGCATTTT. Its translation: CAWTPGHHSNQPQHF.

The chain is built from TRBV6-6 and TRBJ1-1; 7 nucleotides align to TRBD1. This CDR3 region has 12 residues. The germline V gene has CDR1 MNHNY and CDR2 SVGAGI (reference sequence). The J segment lost 7 bases and the V segment lost 6 bases, leaving 5 bases of the junction unmatched. The CDR3 loop is CASSQGTVEAFF. The DNA of the CDR3 is TGTGCCAGCAGCCAAGGGACAGTTGAAGCTTTCTTT.

This clone has a handful of counts. The chain combines TRBV7-9 with TRBJ1-5; the D is unclear. CDR1 and CDR2 (germline): SEHNR, FQNEAQ (reference sequence). This CDR3 region has 14 residues. V lost 3 bases and J lost 9, with 15 bases in between. The CDR3 coding sequence is TGTGCCAGCAGCTTTGACGATCACCGGGGGCCCCAGCATTTT. Protein: CASSFDDHRGPQHF.

This clone was observed a handful of times. The V gene is TRBV13, the J gene TRBJ1-2; the D gene is possibly TRBD1 (5 bases). The CDR3 has 16 amino acids. Trimming removed 4 bases from V and 3 bases from J, with 18 bases in between. Per germline, CDR1 PRHDT and CDR2 FYEKMQ (reference sequence). The CDR3 protein is CASSSTGVGTYYGYTF. As DNA, the CDR3 is TGTGCCAGCAGCTCTACAGGAGTGGGGACTTACTATGGCTACACCTTC.

This clone was seen a few times. The chain uses TRBV28 and TRBJ1-6; 7 bases are a match to TRBD1. V was pared by 5 bases and J by 7 bases, with 8 bases of the junction left unmatched. The CDR3 covers 15 residues. Germline V CDR1 and CDR2: MDHEN, SYDVKM. The CDR3 sequence: CASSIPQGTNSPLHF. Here the CDR3 DNA reads TGTGCCAGCAGTATACCACAGGGGACGAATTCACCCCTCCACTTT.

The chain joins TRBV4-2 to TRBJ2-2; D unresolved. V was pared by 0 bases and J by 1 base, with 9 bases between. The CDR3 is 16 residues long. Germline CDR1 reads LGHNA; CDR2 reads YNFKEQ. CDR3 sequence reads: CASSQDPGGNTGELFF. DNA of the CDR3: TGTGCCAGCAGCCAAGATCCGGGCGGGAACACCGGGGAGCTGTTTTTT.